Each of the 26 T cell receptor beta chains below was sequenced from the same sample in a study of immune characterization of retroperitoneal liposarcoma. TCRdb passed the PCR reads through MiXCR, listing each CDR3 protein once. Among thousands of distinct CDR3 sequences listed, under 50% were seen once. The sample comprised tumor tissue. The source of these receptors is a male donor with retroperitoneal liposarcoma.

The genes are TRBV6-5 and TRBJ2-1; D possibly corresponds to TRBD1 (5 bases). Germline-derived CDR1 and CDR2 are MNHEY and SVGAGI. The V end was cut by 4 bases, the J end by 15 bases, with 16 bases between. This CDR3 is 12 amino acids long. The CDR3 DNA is TGTGCCAGCAGTTCGGATAGTGCAGGGCCGTTCTTC. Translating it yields CASSSDSAGPFF.

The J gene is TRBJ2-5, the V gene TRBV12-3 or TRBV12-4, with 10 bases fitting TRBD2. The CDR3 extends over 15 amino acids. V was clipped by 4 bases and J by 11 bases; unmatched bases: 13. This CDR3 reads CASSSERGGGDEQYF. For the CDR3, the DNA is TGTGCCAGCAGTTCCGAGCGGGGGGGGGGCGATGAGCAGTACTTC.

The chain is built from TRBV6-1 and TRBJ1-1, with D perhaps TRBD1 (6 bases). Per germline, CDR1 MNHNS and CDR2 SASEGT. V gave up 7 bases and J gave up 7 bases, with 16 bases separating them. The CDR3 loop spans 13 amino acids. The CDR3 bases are TGTGCCAGCATCTCCGGGGGGGCGCTTGAAGCTTTCTTT. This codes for CASISGGALEAFF.

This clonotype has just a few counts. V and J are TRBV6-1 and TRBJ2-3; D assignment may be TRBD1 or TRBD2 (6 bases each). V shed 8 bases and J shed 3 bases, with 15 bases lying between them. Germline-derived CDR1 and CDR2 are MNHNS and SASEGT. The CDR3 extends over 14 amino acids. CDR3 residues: CASRWRGGTDTQYF. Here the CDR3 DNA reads TGTGCCAGCCGATGGAGAGGGGGGACAGATACGCAGTATTTT.

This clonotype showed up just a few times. CDR3 DNA sequence: TGTGCCAGCATGTCGACAGGGGGTCCCTACGAGCAGTACTTC. Translating it yields CASMSTGGPYEQYF. The V and J genes are TRBV6-1 and TRBJ2-4; 9 nucleotides match TRBD1. The DNA end is more similar to TRBJ2-7, so the J call may be wrong. Germline CDR1 MNHNS, CDR2 SASEGT. The CDR3 totals 14 residues.

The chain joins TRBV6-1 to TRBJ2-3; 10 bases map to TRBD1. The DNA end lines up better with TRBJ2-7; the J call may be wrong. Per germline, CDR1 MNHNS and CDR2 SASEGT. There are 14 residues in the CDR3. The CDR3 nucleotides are TGTGCCAGCAGCTCGACAGGGGGCATTTTTGAGCAGTACTTC. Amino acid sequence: CASSSTGGIFEQYF.

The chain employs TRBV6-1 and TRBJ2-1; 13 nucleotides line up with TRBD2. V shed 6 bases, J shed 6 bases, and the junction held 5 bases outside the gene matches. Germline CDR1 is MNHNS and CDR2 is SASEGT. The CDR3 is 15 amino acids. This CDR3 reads CASSRTSGRVNEQFF. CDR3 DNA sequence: TGTGCCAGCAGCAGAACTAGCGGGAGGGTCAATGAGCAGTTCTTC.

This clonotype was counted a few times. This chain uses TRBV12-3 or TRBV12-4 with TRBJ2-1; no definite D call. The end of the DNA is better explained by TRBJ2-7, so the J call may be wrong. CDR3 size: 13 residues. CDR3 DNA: TGTGCCAGCAGTTTAACACAATCCAGCGAGCAGTACTTC. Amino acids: CASSLTQSSEQYF.

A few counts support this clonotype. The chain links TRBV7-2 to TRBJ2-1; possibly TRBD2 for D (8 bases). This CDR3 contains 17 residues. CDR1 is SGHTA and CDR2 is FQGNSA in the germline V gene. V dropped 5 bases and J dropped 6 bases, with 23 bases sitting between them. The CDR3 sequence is CASSKRGREATGNEQFF. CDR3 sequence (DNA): TGTGCCAGCAGCAAAAGGGGGCGGGAGGCCACTGGCAATGAGCAGTTCTTC.

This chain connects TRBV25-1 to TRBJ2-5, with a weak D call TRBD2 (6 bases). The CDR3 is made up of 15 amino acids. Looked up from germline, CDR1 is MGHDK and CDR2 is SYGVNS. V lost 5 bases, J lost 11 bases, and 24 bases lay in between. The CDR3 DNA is TGTGCCAGCAGTTCCGGGACTTCCCTAAACAATGAGCAGTACTTC. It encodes CASSSGTSLNNEQYF.

CDR3 in DNA: TGTGCCAGCAGTTTGGGCGGGGGGTCCTACAATGAGCAGTACTTC. It is translated as CASSLGGGSYNEQYF. The chain couples TRBV12-3 or TRBV12-4 to TRBJ2-1; the match to TRBD2 covers 8 bases. The J call could be wrong; TRBJ2-7 is a better fit for the DNA end. The CDR3 loop spans 15 amino acids.

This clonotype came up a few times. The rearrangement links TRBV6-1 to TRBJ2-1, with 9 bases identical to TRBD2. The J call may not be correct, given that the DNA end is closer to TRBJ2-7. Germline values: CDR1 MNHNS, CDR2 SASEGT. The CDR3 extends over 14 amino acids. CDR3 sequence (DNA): TGTGCCAGCAGTACTAGCGGGCTAGGGAATGAGCAGTACTTC. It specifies CASSTSGLGNEQYF.

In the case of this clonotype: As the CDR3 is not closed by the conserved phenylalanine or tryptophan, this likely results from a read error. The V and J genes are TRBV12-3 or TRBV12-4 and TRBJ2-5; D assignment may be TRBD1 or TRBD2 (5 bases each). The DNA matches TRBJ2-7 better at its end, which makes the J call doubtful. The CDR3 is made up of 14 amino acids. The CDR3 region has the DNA TGTGCCAGCAGTAATCGGGACCGTGGTTACGAGCAGTACTTA. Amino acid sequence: CASSNRDRGYEQYL.

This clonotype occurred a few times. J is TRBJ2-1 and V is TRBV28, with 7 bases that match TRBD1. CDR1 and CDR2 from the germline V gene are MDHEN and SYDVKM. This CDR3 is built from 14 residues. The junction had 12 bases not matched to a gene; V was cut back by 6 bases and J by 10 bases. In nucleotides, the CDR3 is TGTGCCAGCAGAGGGGGCGTGCCTCCCTACGAGCAGTTCTTC. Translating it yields CASRGGVPPYEQFF.

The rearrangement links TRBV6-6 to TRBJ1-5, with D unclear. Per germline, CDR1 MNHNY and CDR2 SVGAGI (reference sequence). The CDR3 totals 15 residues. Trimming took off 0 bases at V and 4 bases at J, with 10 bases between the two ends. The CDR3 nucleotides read TGTGCCAGCAGTTACTCGGTCCATCAGAATCAGCCCCAGCATTTT. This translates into CASSYSVHQNQPQHF.

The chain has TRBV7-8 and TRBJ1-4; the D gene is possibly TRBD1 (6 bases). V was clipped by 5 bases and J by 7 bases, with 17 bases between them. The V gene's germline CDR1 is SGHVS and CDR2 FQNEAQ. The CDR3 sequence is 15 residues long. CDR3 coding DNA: TGTGCCAGCAGCCTTCCGGGACCCAGGGGTGAAAAACTGTTTTTT. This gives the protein CASSLPGPRGEKLFF.

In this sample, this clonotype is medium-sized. CDR3 DNA: TGTGCCAGCAGCTCCGGGACAGGGGGCTACTATTCACCCCTCCACTTT. Translating it yields CASSSGTGGYYSPLHF. J is TRBJ1-6 and V is TRBV11-2, with 12 bases aligning to TRBD1. The CDR3 length is 16 residues. The germline gives CDR1 SGHAT, CDR2 FQNNGV. V lost 4 bases, J lost 8 bases, and 6 bases stayed unmatched.

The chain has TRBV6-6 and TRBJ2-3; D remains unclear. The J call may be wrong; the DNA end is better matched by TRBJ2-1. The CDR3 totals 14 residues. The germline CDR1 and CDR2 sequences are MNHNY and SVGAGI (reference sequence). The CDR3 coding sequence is TGTGCCAGCAGCGCTCTTGGAGTCCAAGAGACCCAGTTCTTC. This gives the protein CASSALGVQETQFF.

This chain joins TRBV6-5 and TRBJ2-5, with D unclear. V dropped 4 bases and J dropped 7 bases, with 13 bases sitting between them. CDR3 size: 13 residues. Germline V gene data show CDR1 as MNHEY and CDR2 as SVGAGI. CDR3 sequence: CASSSGVSGTQYF. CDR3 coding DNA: TGTGCCAGCAGTTCAGGCGTCTCGGGGACCCAGTACTTC.

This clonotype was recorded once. This CDR3 is CASTSRNKEMVQYF. CDR3 nucleotide sequence: TGTGCCAGCACCTCCCGGAACAAGGAGATGGTTCAGTACTTC. This chain joins TRBV6-1 and TRBJ2-4; no definite D call. This CDR3 is built from 14 residues. V shed 7 bases and J shed 11 bases, with 21 bases lying between them. The germline gives CDR1 MNHNS, CDR2 SASEGT.

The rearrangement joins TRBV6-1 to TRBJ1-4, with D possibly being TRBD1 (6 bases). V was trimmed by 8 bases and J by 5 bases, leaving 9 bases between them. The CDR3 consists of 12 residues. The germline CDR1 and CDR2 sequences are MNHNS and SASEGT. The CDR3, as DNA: TGTGCCAGCTACAGGGCGAATGAAAAACTGTTTTTT. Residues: CASYRANEKLFF.

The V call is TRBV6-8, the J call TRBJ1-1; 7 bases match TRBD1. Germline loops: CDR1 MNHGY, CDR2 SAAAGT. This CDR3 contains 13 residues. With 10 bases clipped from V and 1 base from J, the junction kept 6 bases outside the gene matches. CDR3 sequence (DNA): TGTGCCATACTGGGACAGCCGAACACTGAAGCTTTCTTT. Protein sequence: CAILGQPNTEAFF.

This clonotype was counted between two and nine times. The CDR3 DNA reads TGCGCCAGCAGCTCCCGAATTCCCATGTACGAGCAGTACTTC. Amino acids: CASSSRIPMYEQYF. The V and J genes are TRBV10-2 and TRBJ2-5; no firm D call. The last part of the DNA fits TRBJ2-7 better; the J call may be wrong. The CDR3 extends over 14 amino acids. CDR1 is WSHSY, CDR2 SAAADI, per germline.

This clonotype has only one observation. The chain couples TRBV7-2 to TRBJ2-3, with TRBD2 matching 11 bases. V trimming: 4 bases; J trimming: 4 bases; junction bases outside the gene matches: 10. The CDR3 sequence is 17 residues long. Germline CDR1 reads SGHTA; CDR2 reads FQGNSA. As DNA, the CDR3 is TGTGCCAGCAGCTCGATAGCGGGAGGGCCGGGGGCAGATACGCAGTATTTT. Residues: CASSSIAGGPGADTQYF.

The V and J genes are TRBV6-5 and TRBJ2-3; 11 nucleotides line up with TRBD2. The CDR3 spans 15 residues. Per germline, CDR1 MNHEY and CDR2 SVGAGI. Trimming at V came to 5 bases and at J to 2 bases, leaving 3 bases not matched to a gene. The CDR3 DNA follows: TGTGCCAGCAGTCTAGCGGGGGGCCACACAGATACGCAGTATTTT. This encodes CASSLAGGHTDTQYF.

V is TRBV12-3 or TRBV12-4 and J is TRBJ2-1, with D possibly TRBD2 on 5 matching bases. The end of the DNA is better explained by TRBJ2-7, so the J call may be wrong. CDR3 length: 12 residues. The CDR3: CASRLLGGEQYF. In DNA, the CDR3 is TGTGCCAGCAGGCTTCTAGGAGGTGAGCAGTACTTC.